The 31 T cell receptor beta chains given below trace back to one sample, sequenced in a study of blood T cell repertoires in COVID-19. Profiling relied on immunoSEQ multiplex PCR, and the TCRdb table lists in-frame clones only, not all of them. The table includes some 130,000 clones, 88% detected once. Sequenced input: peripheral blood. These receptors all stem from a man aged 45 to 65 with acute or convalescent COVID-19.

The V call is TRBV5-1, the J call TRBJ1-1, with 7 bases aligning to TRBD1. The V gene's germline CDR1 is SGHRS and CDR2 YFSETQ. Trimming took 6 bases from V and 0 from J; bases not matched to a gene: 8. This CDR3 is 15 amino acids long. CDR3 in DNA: TGCGCCAGCACGACAGGGTTTCTCATGAACACTGAAGCTTTCTTT. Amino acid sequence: CASTTGFLMNTEAFF.

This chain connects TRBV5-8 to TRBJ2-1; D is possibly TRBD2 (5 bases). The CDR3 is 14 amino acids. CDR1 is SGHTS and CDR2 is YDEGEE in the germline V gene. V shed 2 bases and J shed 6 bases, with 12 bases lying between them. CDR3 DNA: TGTGCCAGCAGCTTCTGGGCCGGAGGCAATGAGCAGTTCTTC. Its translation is CASSFWAGGNEQFF.

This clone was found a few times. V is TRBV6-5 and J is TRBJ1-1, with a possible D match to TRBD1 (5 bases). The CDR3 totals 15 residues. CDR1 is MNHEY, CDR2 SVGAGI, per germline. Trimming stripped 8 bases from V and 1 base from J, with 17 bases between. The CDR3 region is CASRPMEGKNTEAFF. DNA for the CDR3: TGTGCCAGCCGCCCTATGGAGGGGAAGAACACTGAAGCTTTCTTT.

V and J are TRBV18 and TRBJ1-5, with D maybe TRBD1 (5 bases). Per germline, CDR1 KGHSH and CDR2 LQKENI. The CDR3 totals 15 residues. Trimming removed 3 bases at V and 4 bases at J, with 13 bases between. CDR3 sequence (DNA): TGTGCCAGCTCACCCCAGGGATCAGGGAATCAGCCCCAGCATTTT. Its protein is CASSPQGSGNQPQHF. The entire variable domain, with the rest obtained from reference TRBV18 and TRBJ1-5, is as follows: NAGVMQNPRHLVRRRGQEARLRCSPMKGHSHVYWYRQLPEEGLKFMVYLQKENIIDESGMPKERFSAEFPKEGPSILRIQQVVRGDSAAYFCASSPQGSGNQPQHFGDGTRLSIL.

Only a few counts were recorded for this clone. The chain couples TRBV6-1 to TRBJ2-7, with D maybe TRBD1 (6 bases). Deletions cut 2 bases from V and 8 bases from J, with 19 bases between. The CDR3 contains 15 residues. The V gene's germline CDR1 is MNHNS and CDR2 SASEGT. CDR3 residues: CASSESPGTRAKQYF. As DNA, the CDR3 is TGTGCCAGCAGTGAATCTCCCGGGACAAGAGCCAAGCAGTACTTC.

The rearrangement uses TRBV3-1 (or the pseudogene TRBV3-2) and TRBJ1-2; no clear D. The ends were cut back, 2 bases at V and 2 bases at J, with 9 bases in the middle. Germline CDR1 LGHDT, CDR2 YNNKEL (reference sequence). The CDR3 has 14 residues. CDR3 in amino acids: CASSQFPGNYGYTF. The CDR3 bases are TGTGCCAGCAGCCAATTTCCGGGGAACTATGGCTACACCTTC.

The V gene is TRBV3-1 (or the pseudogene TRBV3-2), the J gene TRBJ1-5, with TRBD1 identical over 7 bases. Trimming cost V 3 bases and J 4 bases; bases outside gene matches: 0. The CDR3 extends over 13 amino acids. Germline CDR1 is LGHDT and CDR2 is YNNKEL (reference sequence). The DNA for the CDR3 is TGTGCCAGCAGCCAGACAGGGAATCAGCCCCAGCATTTT. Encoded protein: CASSQTGNQPQHF.

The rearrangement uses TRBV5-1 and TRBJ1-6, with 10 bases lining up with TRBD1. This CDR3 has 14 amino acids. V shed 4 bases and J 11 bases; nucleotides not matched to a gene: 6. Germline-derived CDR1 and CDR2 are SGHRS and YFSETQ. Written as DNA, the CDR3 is TGCGCCAGCAGCCTTCAAGGACAGGGGGCACCCCTCCACTTT. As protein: CASSLQGQGAPLHF.

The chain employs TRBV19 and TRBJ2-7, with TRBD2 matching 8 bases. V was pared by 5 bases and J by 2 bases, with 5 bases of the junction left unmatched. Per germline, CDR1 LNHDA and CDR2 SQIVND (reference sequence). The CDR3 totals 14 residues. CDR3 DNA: TGTGCCAGTAGTGCTATAGCGGGGCCCTACGAGCAGTACTTC. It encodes CASSAIAGPYEQYF.

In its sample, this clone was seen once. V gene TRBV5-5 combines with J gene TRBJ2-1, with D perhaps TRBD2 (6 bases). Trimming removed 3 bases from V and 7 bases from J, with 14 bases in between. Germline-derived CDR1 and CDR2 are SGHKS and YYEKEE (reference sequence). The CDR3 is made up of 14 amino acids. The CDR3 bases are TGTGCCAGCAGCTCCTTATATGGGGGGAATGAGCAGTTCTTC. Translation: CASSSLYGGNEQFF.

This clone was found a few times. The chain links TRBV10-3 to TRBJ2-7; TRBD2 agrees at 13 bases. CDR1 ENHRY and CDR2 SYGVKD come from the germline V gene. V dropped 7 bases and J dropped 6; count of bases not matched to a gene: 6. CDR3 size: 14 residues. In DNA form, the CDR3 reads TGTGCCATCAATGGACTAGCGGGAGTCGGCGAGCAGTACTTC. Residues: CAINGLAGVGEQYF.

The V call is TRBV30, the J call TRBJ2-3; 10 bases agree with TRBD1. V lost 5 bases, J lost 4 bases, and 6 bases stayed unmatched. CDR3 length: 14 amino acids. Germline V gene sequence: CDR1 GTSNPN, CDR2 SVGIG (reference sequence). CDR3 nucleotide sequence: TGTGCCTGGGATCCGGGACAGGGGCCAGATACGCAGTATTTT. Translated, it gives CAWDPGQGPDTQYF.

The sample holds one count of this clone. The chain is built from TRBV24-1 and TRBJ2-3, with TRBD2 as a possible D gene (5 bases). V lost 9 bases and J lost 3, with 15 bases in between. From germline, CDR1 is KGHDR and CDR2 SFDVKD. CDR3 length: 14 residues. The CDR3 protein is CATSGSRPTDTQYF. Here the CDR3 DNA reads TGTGCCACCTCGGGGTCCCGACCAACAGATACGCAGTATTTT.

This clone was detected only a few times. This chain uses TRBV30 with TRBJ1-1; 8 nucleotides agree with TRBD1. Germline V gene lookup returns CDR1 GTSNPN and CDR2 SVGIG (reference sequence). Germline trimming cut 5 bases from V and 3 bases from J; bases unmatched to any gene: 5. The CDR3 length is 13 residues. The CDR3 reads CAWSQGADTEAFF. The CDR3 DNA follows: TGTGCCTGGTCTCAGGGGGCGGACACTGAAGCTTTCTTT.

CDR3 sequence: CASSFSLAGGEQYF. CDR3 coding DNA: TGTGCCAGCAGCTTCTCACTAGCGGGAGGTGAGCAGTACTTC. The V and J genes are TRBV11-1 and TRBJ2-7, with 12 bases aligning to TRBD2. The CDR3 loop spans 14 amino acids. Germline-derived CDR1 and CDR2 are SGHAT and FQDESV (reference sequence). Germline trimming cut 3 bases from V and 7 bases from J; bases unmatched to any gene: 4.

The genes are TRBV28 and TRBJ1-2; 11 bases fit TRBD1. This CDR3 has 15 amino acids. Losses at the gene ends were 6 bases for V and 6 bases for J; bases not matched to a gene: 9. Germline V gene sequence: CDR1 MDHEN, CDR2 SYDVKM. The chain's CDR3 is CASRTGDRGFHGYTF. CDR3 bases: TGTGCCAGCAGGACTGGGGACAGGGGGTTTCATGGCTACACCTTC.

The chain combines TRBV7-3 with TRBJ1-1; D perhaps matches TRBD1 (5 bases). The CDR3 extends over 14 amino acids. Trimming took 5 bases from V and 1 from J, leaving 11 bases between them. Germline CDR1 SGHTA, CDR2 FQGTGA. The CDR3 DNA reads TGTGCCAGCAGCCAGGGCAGTCAGAACACTGAAGCTTTCTTT. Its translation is CASSQGSQNTEAFF.

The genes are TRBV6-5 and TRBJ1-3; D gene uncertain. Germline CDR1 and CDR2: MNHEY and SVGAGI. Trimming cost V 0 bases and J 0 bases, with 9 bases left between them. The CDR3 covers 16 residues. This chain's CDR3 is CASSYSTASSGNTIYF. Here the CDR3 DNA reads TGTGCCAGCAGTTACTCTACCGCGAGCTCTGGAAACACCATATATTTT.

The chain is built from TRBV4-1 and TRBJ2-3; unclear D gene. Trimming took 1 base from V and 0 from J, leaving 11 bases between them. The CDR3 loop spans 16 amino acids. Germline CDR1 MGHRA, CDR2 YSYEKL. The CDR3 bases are TGCGCCAGCAGCCAAGTTCGATGGCCTAGCACAGATACGCAGTATTTT. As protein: CASSQVRWPSTDTQYF.

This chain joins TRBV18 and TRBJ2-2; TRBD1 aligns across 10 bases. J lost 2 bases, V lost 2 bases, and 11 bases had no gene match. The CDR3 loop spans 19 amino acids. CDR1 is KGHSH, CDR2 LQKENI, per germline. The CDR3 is CASSPFSLRDRGNTGELFF. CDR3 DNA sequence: TGTGCCAGCTCACCATTTAGCCTCCGGGACAGGGGTAACACCGGGGAGCTGTTTTTT.

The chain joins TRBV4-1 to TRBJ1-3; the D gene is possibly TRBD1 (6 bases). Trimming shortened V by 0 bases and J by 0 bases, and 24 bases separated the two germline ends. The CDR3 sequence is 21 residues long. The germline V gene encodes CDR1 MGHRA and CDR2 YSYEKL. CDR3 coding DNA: TGCGCCAGCAGCCAAGAGGGCAGGGGCAGTATTTCACCAAGCTCTGGAAACACCATATATTTT. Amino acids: CASSQEGRGSISPSSGNTIYF.

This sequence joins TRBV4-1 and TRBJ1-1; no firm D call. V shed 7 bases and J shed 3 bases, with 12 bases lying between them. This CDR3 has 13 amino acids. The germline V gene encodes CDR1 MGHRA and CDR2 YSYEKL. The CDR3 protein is CASKPSGDTEAFF. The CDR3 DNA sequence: TGCGCCAGCAAGCCTTCGGGTGACACTGAAGCTTTCTTT.

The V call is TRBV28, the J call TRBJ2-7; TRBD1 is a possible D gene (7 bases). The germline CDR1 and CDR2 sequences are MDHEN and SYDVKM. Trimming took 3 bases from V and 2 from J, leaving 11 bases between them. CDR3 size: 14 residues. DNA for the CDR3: TGTGCCAGCAGTTTGGGGGGACAGCCCTACGAGCAGTACTTC. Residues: CASSLGGQPYEQYF.

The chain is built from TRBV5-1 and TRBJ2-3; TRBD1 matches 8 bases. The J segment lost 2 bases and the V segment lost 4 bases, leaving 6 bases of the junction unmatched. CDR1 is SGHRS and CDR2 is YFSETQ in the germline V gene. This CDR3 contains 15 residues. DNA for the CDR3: TGCGCCAGCAGCCTGACAGGGGAAACCACAGATACGCAGTATTTT. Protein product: CASSLTGETTDTQYF.

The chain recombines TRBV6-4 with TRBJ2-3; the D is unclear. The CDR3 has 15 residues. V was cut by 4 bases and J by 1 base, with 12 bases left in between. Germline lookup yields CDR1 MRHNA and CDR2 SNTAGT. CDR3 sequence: CASSATLVGTDTQYF. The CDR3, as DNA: TGTGCCAGCAGTGCGACTCTGGTAGGCACAGATACGCAGTATTTT.

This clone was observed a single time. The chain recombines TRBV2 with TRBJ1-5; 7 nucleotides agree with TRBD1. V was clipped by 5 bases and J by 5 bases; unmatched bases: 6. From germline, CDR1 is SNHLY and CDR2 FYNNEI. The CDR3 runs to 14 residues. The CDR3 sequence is CASSLDRVYQPQHF. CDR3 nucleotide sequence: TGTGCCAGCAGTCTTGACAGGGTGTATCAGCCCCAGCATTTT.

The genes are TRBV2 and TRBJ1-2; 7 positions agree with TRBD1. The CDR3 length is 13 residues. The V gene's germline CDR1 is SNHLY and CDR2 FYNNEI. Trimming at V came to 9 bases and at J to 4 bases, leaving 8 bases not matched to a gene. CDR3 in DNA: TGTGCCAGTCTCAGGGGGGTATTCTATGGCTACACCTTC. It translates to CASLRGVFYGYTF.

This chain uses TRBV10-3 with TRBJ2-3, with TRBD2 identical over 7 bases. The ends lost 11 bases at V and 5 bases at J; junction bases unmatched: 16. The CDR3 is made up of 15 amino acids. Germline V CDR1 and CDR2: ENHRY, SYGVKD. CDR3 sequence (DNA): TGTGCCGGGGCGCCGGGCGGGAGCCGAGGAGATACGCAGTATTTT. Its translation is CAGAPGGSRGDTQYF.

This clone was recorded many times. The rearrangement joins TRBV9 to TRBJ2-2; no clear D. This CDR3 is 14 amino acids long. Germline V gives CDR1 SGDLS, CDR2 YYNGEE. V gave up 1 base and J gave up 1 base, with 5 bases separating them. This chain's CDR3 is CASSVLRNTGELFF. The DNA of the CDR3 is TGTGCCAGCAGCGTATTGAGGAACACCGGGGAGCTGTTTTTT.

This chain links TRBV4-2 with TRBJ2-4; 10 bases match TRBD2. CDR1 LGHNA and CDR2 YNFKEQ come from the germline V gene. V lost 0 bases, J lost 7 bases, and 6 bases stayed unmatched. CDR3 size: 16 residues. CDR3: CASSQDRLSGGNIQYF. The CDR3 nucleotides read TGTGCCAGCAGCCAAGACCGCCTTAGCGGGGGGAACATTCAGTACTTC.

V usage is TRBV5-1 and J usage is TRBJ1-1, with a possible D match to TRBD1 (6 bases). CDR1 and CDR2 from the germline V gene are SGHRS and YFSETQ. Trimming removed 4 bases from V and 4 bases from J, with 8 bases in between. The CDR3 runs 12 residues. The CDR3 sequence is CASSIGGTEAFF. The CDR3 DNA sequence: TGCGCCAGCAGCATAGGGGGCACTGAAGCTTTCTTT.